This TCR beta chain was found in a study of cytomegalovirus exposure and HLA in healthy donors. Points from the study as a whole: Most likely, a cluster of highly shared sequence variants arose as a sequencing artifact. Per a later analysis, about 15,000 TCR beta sequences showed association with HLA alleles at 0.05 false discovery rate.

PCR involved 60 Vbeta and 13 Jbeta primers. The method was immunoSEQ multiplex PCR; TCRdb's version includes in-frame clones alone and lacks a portion of them. The top ten hold about 4.5% of the sample, which has around 94,000 clones, around 68% seen once. A remark on this clone: Antigen: not known.

Germline V gene sequence: CDR1 MNHEY, CDR2 SVGAGI. The CDR3 runs 14 residues. Deletions cut 2 bases from V and 4 bases from J, with 9 bases between. The sequencing input was PBMCs. J is TRBJ1-3 and V is TRBV6-5; a possible D gene is TRBD1 (5 bases). The receptor's source is a human donor in good health. The CDR3 DNA reads as TGTGCCAGCAGTTACCCCCAGGGAGGAAACACCATATATTTT. Translating gives CASSYPQGGNTIYF.